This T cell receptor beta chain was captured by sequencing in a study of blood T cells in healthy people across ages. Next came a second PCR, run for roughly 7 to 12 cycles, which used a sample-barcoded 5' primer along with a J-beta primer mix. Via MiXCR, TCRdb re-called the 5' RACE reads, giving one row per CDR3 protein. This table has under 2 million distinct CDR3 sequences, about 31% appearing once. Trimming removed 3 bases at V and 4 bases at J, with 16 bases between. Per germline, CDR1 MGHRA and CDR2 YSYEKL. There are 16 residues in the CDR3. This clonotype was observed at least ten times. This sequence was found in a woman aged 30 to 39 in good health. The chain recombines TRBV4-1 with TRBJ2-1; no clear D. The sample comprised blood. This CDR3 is CASSQLESGVYNEQFF. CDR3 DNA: TGCGCCAGCAGCCAGCTCGAGAGTGGGGTATACAATGAGCAGTTCTTC.